Presented here are 22 T cell receptor beta chains from one specimen sequenced in a study of blood T cells in healthy people across ages. A J-beta primer mix and a sample-barcoded 5' primer were used in a second PCR of about 7 to 12 cycles. TCRdb re-called the 5' RACE reads through MiXCR, storing one row per CDR3 protein. The data contain 1,500,000 or so distinct CDR3 sequences, 59% of them singletons. Sequencing was carried out using blood. The receptor source for this set is a man aged 18-30 years in good health.

In this sample, this clonotype turned up a few times. The chain is built from TRBV11-2 and TRBJ2-5; 7 bases line up with TRBD2. V was pared by 4 bases and J by 4 bases, with 6 bases of the junction left unmatched. The germline V gene encodes CDR1 SGHAT and CDR2 FQNNGV. The CDR3 runs 14 residues. The DNA for the CDR3 is TGTGCCAGCAGCTACGGAGCTAGCGGAGAGACCCAGTACTTC. The encoded protein is CASSYGASGETQYF.

As regards this clonotype: One junction end does not reproduce the germline sequence, and a read error may be involved. This sequence joins TRBV7-2 and TRBJ2-3; no clear D. Germline CDR1 and CDR2: SGHTA and FQGNSA. This CDR3 region has 14 residues. CDR3 nucleotides: TGTGCCAGCAGCTCCCAGTTTAGCACAGATACGCGGTATTTT. This sequence encodes CASSSQFSTDTRYF.

Ten or more counts support this clonotype. This chain joins TRBV4-1 and TRBJ2-1; TRBD1 is a possible D gene (6 bases). Germline V gene lookup returns CDR1 MGHRA and CDR2 YSYEKL. V dropped 1 base and J dropped 14 bases, with 18 bases sitting between them. The CDR3 has 14 residues. The chain's CDR3 is CASSQVILGHREFF. Written as DNA, the CDR3 is TGCGCCAGCAGCCAAGTGATTTTGGGACATAGGGAGTTCTTC.

The rearrangement uses TRBV5-5 and TRBJ1-4; D gene unclear. CDR3 size: 16 residues. Trimming took 1 base from V and 0 from J, leaving 10 bases between them. Germline V gives CDR1 SGHKS, CDR2 YYEKEE (reference sequence). As DNA, the CDR3 is TGTGCCAGCAGCTTGTTAGACTGGACAACTAATGAAAAACTGTTTTTT. This codes for CASSLLDWTTNEKLFF.

This rearrangement joins TRBV7-8 to TRBJ2-7, with a possible D match to TRBD2 (6 bases). Trimming took off 4 bases at V and 3 bases at J, with 19 bases between the two ends. This CDR3 spans 16 amino acids. CDR1 is SGHVS and CDR2 is FQNEAQ in the germline V gene. CDR3 in DNA: TGTGCCAGCAGCTACAATCGCGATGGAGGGTACTACGAGCAGTACTTC. Amino acids: CASSYNRDGGYYEQYF.

The chain recombines TRBV11-3 with TRBJ2-3; D is unresolved. Trimming took off 0 bases at V and 4 bases at J, with 5 bases between the two ends. The CDR3 consists of 13 residues. The V gene's germline CDR1 is SGHNT and CDR2 YENEEA. The CDR3 spells CASSLDYADTQYF. The CDR3 DNA is TGTGCCAGCAGCTTAGACTACGCAGATACGCAGTATTTT.

The V call is TRBV7-6, the J call TRBJ2-1; D remains ambiguous. The germline V gene encodes CDR1 SGHVS and CDR2 FNYEAQ. This CDR3 is built from 13 residues. With 6 bases removed from V and 7 bases from J, the gap between germline ends came to 13 bases. The CDR3 loop is CASSPDLNNEQFF. Here the CDR3 DNA reads TGTGCCAGCAGTCCAGACTTGAATAATGAGCAGTTCTTC.

The chain couples TRBV20-1 to TRBJ2-7, with D maybe TRBD2 (6 bases). V was pared by 0 bases and J by 1 base, with 16 bases between. CDR3 length: 16 amino acids. Germline assignment: CDR1 DFQATT and CDR2 SNEGSKA (reference sequence). This CDR3 is CSARDVGRGRSYEQYF. CDR3 in DNA: TGCAGTGCTAGAGATGTCGGGCGGGGCCGATCCTACGAGCAGTACTTC.

The genes are TRBV5-1 and TRBJ2-3, with a tentative D call TRBD1 (6 bases). Germline V gene data show CDR1 as SGHRS and CDR2 as YFSETQ. The CDR3 is 14 amino acids. V shed 2 bases and J shed 5 bases, with 12 bases lying between them. The CDR3 region is CASSFRQVQDTQYF. The CDR3 DNA follows: TGCGCCAGCAGCTTTAGACAGGTTCAAGATACGCAGTATTTT.

This clonotype has only a few counts. The gene calls are TRBV20-1 and TRBJ1-1; TRBD1 matches 8 bases. Trimming took 6 bases from V and 3 from J; bases not matched to a gene: 3. Germline loops: CDR1 DFQATT, CDR2 SNEGSKA (reference sequence). The CDR3 is 12 amino acids. Here the CDR3 reads CSADRGDTEAFF. CDR3 DNA: TGCAGTGCCGACAGGGGAGACACTGAAGCTTTCTTT.

The chain links TRBV7-9 to TRBJ2-1; TRBD2 might be the D (5 bases). Deletions cut 5 bases from V and 4 bases from J, with 18 bases between. The CDR3 is made up of 16 amino acids. Germline V gene data show CDR1 as SEHNR and CDR2 as FQNEAQ (reference sequence). The chain's CDR3 is CASSPPGSPVYNEQFF. CDR3 bases: TGTGCCAGCAGCCCCCCGGGAAGTCCGGTTTACAATGAGCAGTTCTTC.

The chain carries TRBV18 and TRBJ1-5; D is perhaps TRBD1 (6 bases). Deletions cut 3 bases from V and 4 bases from J, with 16 bases between. The CDR3 runs to 16 residues. Germline loops: CDR1 KGHSH, CDR2 LQKENI. CDR3 nucleotide sequence: TGTGCCAGCTCACCCCCGGGACAAAGCAGGAATCAGCCCCAGCATTTT. Amino acids: CASSPPGQSRNQPQHF.

The sample holds a few counts of this clonotype. The rearrangement joins TRBV19 to TRBJ1-1, with D perhaps TRBD1 (5 bases). V was cut by 5 bases and J by 5 bases, with 9 bases left in between. The germline CDR1 and CDR2 sequences are LNHDA and SQIVND (reference sequence). The CDR3 runs 12 residues. CDR3: CASSWGDTEAFF. CDR3 nucleotide sequence: TGTGCCAGTAGTTGGGGGGATACTGAAGCTTTCTTT.

V usage is TRBV7-9 and J usage is TRBJ2-1; either TRBD1 or TRBD2 may fit D (5 bases each). The V gene's germline CDR1 is SEHNR and CDR2 FQNEAQ (reference sequence). The CDR3 runs 15 residues. The V and J ends lost 2 bases and 6 bases respectively, with 14 bases between them. This CDR3 reads CASSLPGRPINEQFF. CDR3 coding DNA: TGTGCCAGCAGCTTACCGGGACGGCCTATCAATGAGCAGTTCTTC.

The chain has TRBV12-3 or TRBV12-4 and TRBJ1-4; D remains ambiguous. Trimming took 3 bases from V and 6 from J, leaving 11 bases between them. The CDR3 totals 14 residues. CDR3 coding DNA: TGTGCCAGCAGTTTTGTAAGGCGCGATGAAAAACTGTTTTTT. It codes for CASSFVRRDEKLFF.

A single count supports this clonotype. This chain uses TRBV20-1 with TRBJ2-7; 7 bases are shared with TRBD2. Germline trimming cut 5 bases from V and 0 bases from J; bases unmatched to any gene: 7. Per the germline V gene, CDR1 is DFQATT and CDR2 is SNEGSKA (reference sequence). The CDR3 runs to 14 residues. As DNA, the CDR3 is TGCAGTGCTTTAGCGGGTACTTCCTCCTACGAGCAGTACTTC. It yields the protein CSALAGTSSYEQYF.

The DNA for the CDR3 is TGTGCCAGCGGGGCCCACTTCTACGAGCAGTACTTC. This sequence encodes CASGAHFYEQYF. The rearrangement uses TRBV28 and TRBJ2-7; maybe TRBD1 (5 bases). CDR3 size: 12 residues. Deletions cut 8 bases from V and 3 bases from J, with 11 bases between. Germline assignment: CDR1 MDHEN and CDR2 SYDVKM.

The V gene is TRBV20-1, the J gene TRBJ2-1; D not certain. Per the germline V gene, CDR1 is DFQATT and CDR2 is SNEGSKA (reference sequence). V lost 6 bases, J lost 0 bases, and 9 bases lay in between. The CDR3 spans 13 residues. CDR3 loop: CSAIYTSYNEQFF. CDR3 DNA: TGCAGTGCCATCTATACCTCCTACAATGAGCAGTTCTTC.

This clonotype has a handful of counts. The chain joins TRBV9 to TRBJ2-3, with D perhaps TRBD1 (6 bases). The length of the CDR3 is 16 residues. In germline, CDR1 is SGDLS, CDR2 YYNGEE. The ends were cut back, 3 bases at V and 6 bases at J, with 20 bases in the middle. In DNA, the CDR3 is TGTGCCAGCAGCGCCAACGACGGGACGAGGGGGGATACGCAGTATTTT. Translated: CASSANDGTRGDTQYF.

This clonotype was found once. Here the CDR3 reads CASSSRTSNLRETQYF. The DNA for the CDR3 is TGTGCCAGCAGCTCGAGGACGAGTAACCTTAGAGAGACCCAGTACTTC. The chain recombines TRBV5-6 with TRBJ2-5; D uncertain. Germline CDR1 reads SGHDT; CDR2 reads YYEEEE. CDR3 size: 16 residues. V lost 3 bases and J 4 bases, leaving 19 bases between the germline ends. The full variable domain, completed using reference TRBV5-6 and TRBJ2-5, is DAGVTQSPTHLIKTRGQQVTLRCSPKSGHDTVSWYQQALGQGPQFIFQYYEEEERQRGNFPDRFSGHQFPNYSSELNVNALLLGDSALYLCASSSRTSNLRETQYFGPGTRLLVL.

This chain connects TRBV3-1 to TRBJ2-5; weak D call: TRBD2 (6 bases). V lost 4 bases, J lost 11 bases, and 17 bases lay in between. This CDR3 is built from 13 residues. CDR1 and CDR2 (germline): LGHDT, YNNKEL (reference sequence). The CDR3 protein is CASSPQGGVEQYF. CDR3 DNA sequence: TGTGCCAGCAGCCCCCAAGGAGGGGTGGAGCAGTACTTC.

The V call is TRBV7-6, the J call TRBJ2-1; 7 bases map to TRBD1. Germline values: CDR1 SGHVS, CDR2 FNYEAQ. This CDR3 contains 14 residues. The V gene end was trimmed by 5 bases and the J gene end by 7 bases; junction bases not matched to a gene: 8. The CDR3 coding sequence is TGTGCCAGCAGCAACCGGGACAGAGTTAATGAGCAGTTCTTC. Translation: CASSNRDRVNEQFF.